This entry features one T cell receptor beta chain sequence. Its target is unknown. The data derive from a study of PD-1 blockade in classical Hodgkin lymphoma. Study results and limitations: Initiation of nivolumab under 1 year after ASCT led to exclusion of patients. Complete responders' diversity at baseline resembled that of newly diagnosed patients. Relapsed/refractory patients reportedly had lower baseline diversity than newly diagnosed patients.

Assay used: immunoSEQ multiplex PCR; TCRdb lists only in-frame clones, some missing. The data contain 15,000 or so clones, 70% to 90% of them singletons. Every patient had relapsed following autologous stem cell transplantation, and cohorts differed in brentuximab vedotin exposure. From thawed PBMCs, CD4+ T cells were purified using magnetic negative selection. Best response was recorded as complete response, partial response or progressive disease. This TCR was sampled from a human donor with classical Hodgkin lymphoma. Sample: CD4+ T cells from blood, taken at baseline.

This chain's CDR3 is CASSGLGTGWTYEQYF. DNA for the CDR3: TGCGCCAGCAGTGGGTTAGGGACAGGATGGACCTACGAGCAGTACTTC. The chain links TRBV10-1 to TRBJ2-7, with TRBD1 matching over 8 bases. The CDR3 has 16 amino acids. The ends lost 4 bases at V and 2 bases at J; junction bases unmatched: 10. The V gene's germline CDR1 is WNHNN and CDR2 SYGVQD (reference sequence).